The 11 T cell receptor beta chains in this list originate from one sample, sequenced in a study of T cell responses to AZD1222 COVID-19 vaccine. TCRdb keeps only in-frame clones here, not all; method: immunoSEQ multiplex PCR. The sample lists 200,000 or so clones; over 70% were seen once. The source material was peripheral blood, sampled on day 0 of MenACWY control vaccination. The source is an adult in good health.

This rearrangement joins TRBV11-2 to TRBJ2-1; tentatively, D is TRBD1 (5 bases). V was pared by 7 bases and J by 6 bases, with 22 bases between. The germline CDR1 and CDR2 sequences are SGHAT and FQNNGV. The CDR3 sequence is 16 residues long. CDR3 sequence: CASNTLTGRGSNEQFF. In nucleotides, the CDR3 is TGTGCCAGCAATACTTTAACGGGTAGGGGCTCCAATGAGCAGTTCTTC.

The V call is TRBV5-4, the J call TRBJ1-1; TRBD1 agrees at 7 bases. The CDR3 loop spans 12 amino acids. Trimming cost V 5 bases and J 11 bases; bases outside gene matches: 9. Germline CDR1 and CDR2: SGHNT and YYREEE (reference sequence). The CDR3: CASRSGTADAFF. CDR3 nucleotides: TGTGCCAGCAGGTCCGGGACAGCGGACGCTTTCTTT.

This chain connects TRBV7-3 to TRBJ1-1; maybe TRBD1 (6 bases). V dropped 5 bases and J dropped 1 base, with 8 bases sitting between them. The CDR3 spans 13 residues. Germline loops: CDR1 SGHTA, CDR2 FQGTGA. CDR3 sequence (DNA): TGTGCCAGCAGCCCACAGGGGAACACTGAAGCTTTCTTT. This gives the protein CASSPQGNTEAFF.

The rearrangement joins TRBV6-5 to TRBJ2-1; unclear D gene. V was shortened by 4 bases and J by 4 bases, with 5 bases between the two germline ends. The CDR3 has 12 amino acids. Germline V gene lookup returns CDR1 MNHEY and CDR2 SVGAGI. CDR3 bases: TGTGCCAGCAGTTCAATATACAATGAGCAGTTCTTC. This gives the protein CASSSIYNEQFF.

V and J are TRBV27 and TRBJ1-2; a weak D match, TRBD1 (6 bases). The CDR3 loop spans 14 amino acids. The V and J ends lost 4 bases and 6 bases respectively, with 15 bases between them. Per germline, CDR1 MNHEY and CDR2 SMNVEV (reference sequence). The CDR3 loop reads CASSSPSRTDGYTF. The CDR3, as DNA: TGTGCCAGCAGTTCTCCTTCTCGGACAGATGGCTACACCTTC.

The chain has TRBV29-1 and TRBJ1-1; D is unclear. Trimming removed 6 bases at V and 5 bases at J, with 13 bases between. Germline values: CDR1 SQVTM, CDR2 ANQGSEA. The CDR3 loop spans 12 amino acids. CDR3 residues: CSVGVGNTEAFF. CDR3 nucleotides: TGCAGCGTCGGGGTGGGTAATACTGAAGCTTTCTTT.

The rearrangement links TRBV29-1 to TRBJ1-1; no firm D call. The germline CDR1 and CDR2 sequences are SQVTM and ANQGSEA. Trimming removed 4 bases at V and 1 base at J, with 13 bases between. The CDR3 is 14 amino acids. CDR3 nucleotides: TGCAGCGTTGTGGGCAGATTGACGAACACTGAAGCTTTCTTT. Translating gives CSVVGRLTNTEAFF.

This chain connects TRBV6-5 to TRBJ2-5, with D uncertain. This CDR3 has 11 amino acids. Germline loops: CDR1 MNHEY, CDR2 SVGAGI. V was shortened by 5 bases and J by 9 bases, with 10 bases between the two germline ends. The CDR3 sequence: CASSLSYSQYF. Written as DNA, the CDR3 is TGTGCCAGCAGTCTTAGTTATTCCCAGTACTTC.

The rearrangement links TRBV7-9 to TRBJ2-5, with D unclear. This CDR3 is built from 11 residues. The V gene lost 4 bases and the J gene lost 5 bases, with 5 bases spanning the gap. CDR1 SEHNR and CDR2 FQNEAQ come from the germline V gene (reference sequence). As DNA, the CDR3 is TGTGCCAGCAGCTCCTGGGAGACCCAGTACTTC. Amino acids: CASSSWETQYF.

The chain employs TRBV30 and TRBJ2-7; 7 bases map to TRBD2. CDR1 is GTSNPN and CDR2 is SVGIG in the germline V gene (reference sequence). The CDR3 loop spans 13 amino acids. Trimming cost V 5 bases and J 0 bases; bases outside gene matches: 4. CDR3 sequence (DNA): TGTGCCTGGTCGGGACTAAACTCCTACGAGCAGTACTTC. Encoded protein: CAWSGLNSYEQYF. Full variable domain (outside the CDR3, taken from reference TRBV30 and TRBJ2-7): SQTIHQWPATLVQPVGSPLSLECTVEGTSNPNLYWYRQAAGRGLQLLFYSVGIGQISSEVPQNLSASRPQDRQFILSSKKLLLSDSGFYLCAWSGLNSYEQYFGPGTRLTVT.

The genes are TRBV18 and TRBJ2-1, with D possibly being TRBD1 or TRBD2 (5 bases each). V shed 6 bases and J shed 8 bases, with 14 bases lying between them. The CDR3 sequence is 13 residues long. The V gene's germline CDR1 is KGHSH and CDR2 LQKENI. The DNA of the CDR3 is TGTGCCAGCTCGCTCCGGGGCGCGGATGAGCAGTTCTTC. This translates into CASSLRGADEQFF.